The 26 T cell receptor beta chains in this list originate from one sample, sequenced in a study of neurological immune-mediated disorders. MiXCR was run by TCRdb on the 5' RACE reads, yielding one entry per CDR3 protein. The sample carries around 25,000 distinct CDR3 sequences, around a fifth recorded once. Sequencing used PBMCs. Every receptor here comes from a woman aged 55 to 70 in good health.

The J gene is TRBJ2-3, the V gene TRBV5-1; D not resolved. This CDR3 has 15 residues. Germline CDR1 reads SGHRS; CDR2 reads YFSETQ. V was trimmed by 4 bases and J by 0 bases, leaving 12 bases between them. CDR3 protein: CASSPDFPSTDTQYF. DNA for the CDR3: TGCGCCAGCAGCCCTGACTTCCCTAGCACAGATACGCAGTATTTT. Together with reference TRBV5-1 and TRBJ2-3, the CDR3 gives the full variable domain: KAGVTQTPRYLIKTRGQQVTLSCSPISGHRSVSWYQQTPGQGLQFLFEYFSETQRNKGNFPGRFSGRQFSNSRSEMNVSTLELGDSALYLCASSPDFPSTDTQYFGPGTRLTVL.

V usage is TRBV7-3 and J usage is TRBJ2-2; 10 bases agree with TRBD2. The CDR3 length is 14 residues. In germline, CDR1 is SGHTA, CDR2 FQGTGA. Unmatched junction bases numbered 0, after V lost 4 bases and J lost 4 bases. Here the CDR3 reads CASSWTSGTGELFF. Written as DNA, the CDR3 is TGTGCCAGCAGCTGGACTAGCGGCACCGGGGAGCTGTTTTTT.

The V and J genes are TRBV7-2 and TRBJ2-7, with 8 bases fitting TRBD1. V trimming: 8 bases; J trimming: 7 bases; junction bases outside the gene matches: 13. This CDR3 has 14 amino acids. Germline loops: CDR1 SGHTA, CDR2 FQGNSA. The CDR3 nucleotides read TGTGCCAGCTGCTCTTCTAGACAGGGGTGGGAGCAGTACTTC. Its protein product is CASCSSRQGWEQYF.

Concerning this clonotype itself: Being one base from a much bigger clone, this may be a read error. The chain has TRBV12-3 or TRBV12-4 and TRBJ1-5, with D maybe TRBD1 (5 bases). V was pared by 3 bases and J by 11 bases, with 14 bases between. The CDR3 is made up of 13 amino acids. In DNA, the CDR3 is TGTGCCAGCAGTTTGTGGGGGGAACAGTCCCAGCATTTT. Residues: CASSLWGEQSQHF.

This clonotype was detected ten times or more. The rearrangement links TRBV4-2 to TRBJ2-2; D remains unclear. The CDR3 is made up of 13 amino acids. Looked up from germline, CDR1 is LGHNA and CDR2 is YNFKEQ. Trimming shortened V by 0 bases and J by 8 bases, and 7 bases separated the two germline ends. The CDR3, as DNA: TGTGCCAGCAGCCAAGATCCGGCTGGGGAGCTGTTTTTT. This sequence encodes CASSQDPAGELFF.

This clonotype occurred many times. V usage is TRBV7-2 and J usage is TRBJ2-3; no clear D gene. CDR3 size: 13 residues. V lost 5 bases and J 2 bases, leaving 8 bases between the germline ends. Germline CDR1 is SGHTA and CDR2 is FQGNSA. CDR3 loop: CASSQDHTDTQYF. CDR3 bases: TGTGCCAGCAGCCAGGACCACACAGATACGCAGTATTTT.

This clonotype appeared a single time. This chain links TRBV9 with TRBJ2-7; 8 bases agree with TRBD2. The CDR3 covers 16 residues. After removal of 0 bases from V and 4 bases from J, the junction contained 9 bases not matched to a gene. Germline-derived CDR1 and CDR2 are SGDLS and YYNGEE. CDR3 region: CASSVESELAAYEQYF. CDR3 coding DNA: TGTGCCAGCAGCGTAGAATCTGAACTAGCGGCTTACGAGCAGTACTTC.

The chain carries TRBV29-1 and TRBJ2-2, with D hard to call. V shed 6 bases and J shed 0 bases, with 8 bases lying between them. Germline assignment: CDR1 SQVTM and CDR2 ANQGSEA. The CDR3 length is 13 residues. CDR3 in amino acids: CSVARSNTGELFF. CDR3 bases: TGCAGCGTGGCCAGGTCGAACACCGGGGAGCTGTTTTTT.

This clonotype was counted many times. This chain joins TRBV6-2 or TRBV6-3 and TRBJ2-1, with 7 positions matching TRBD2. There are 15 residues in the CDR3. Trimming took 5 bases from V and 5 from J; bases not matched to a gene: 9. Germline values: CDR1 MNHEY, CDR2 SVGEGT. The CDR3 protein is CASSPWTRENNEQFF. The CDR3, as DNA: TGTGCCAGCAGTCCTTGGACTAGAGAGAACAATGAGCAGTTCTTC.

This rearrangement joins TRBV10-3 to TRBJ2-1; D might be TRBD2 (6 bases). CDR3 length: 15 residues. CDR1 ENHRY and CDR2 SYGVKD come from the germline V gene. V was clipped by 4 bases and J by 0 bases, with 10 bases between them. The CDR3 DNA sequence: TGTGCCATCAGTGTCACTAGCCTCTCCTACAATGAGCAGTTCTTC. Translating it yields CAISVTSLSYNEQFF.

There are many counts of this clonotype. The V gene is TRBV11-2, the J gene TRBJ2-3, with 9 bases matching TRBD2. Germline CDR1 is SGHAT and CDR2 is FQNNGV. This CDR3 spans 16 amino acids. The junction had 10 bases not matched to a gene; V was cut back by 6 bases and J by 3 bases. CDR3 sequence reads: CASRSSGGPGTDTQYF. The CDR3 nucleotides are TGTGCCAGCAGATCAAGCGGGGGGCCGGGAACAGATACGCAGTATTTT.

This clonotype was seen ten or more times. The gene calls are TRBV7-2 and TRBJ2-1; 8 nucleotides agree with TRBD2. Germline V lookup: CDR1 SGHTA, CDR2 FQGNSA. With V trimmed by 5 bases and J by 9 bases, 9 bases remained unmatched. The CDR3 loop spans 14 amino acids. The CDR3 nucleotides are TGTGCCAGCAGCCTTTCTGGACTAGCTATTGAGCAGTTCTTC. This encodes CASSLSGLAIEQFF.

This clonotype was picked up many times. The rearrangement joins TRBV12-3 or TRBV12-4 to TRBJ2-7; 8 nucleotides align to TRBD1. V shed 4 bases, J shed 4 bases, and the junction held 12 bases outside the gene matches. CDR3 size: 16 residues. CDR3 sequence: CASSSGDRDRRYEQYF. In DNA, the CDR3 is TGTGCCAGCAGTTCGGGGGATAGGGACAGGAGGTACGAGCAGTACTTC.

The chain combines TRBV2 with TRBJ2-5; D call uncertain. CDR1 and CDR2 from the germline V gene are SNHLY and FYNNEI. The CDR3 loop spans 13 amino acids. Trimming cost V 0 bases and J 5 bases, with 7 bases left between them. The CDR3 DNA sequence: TGTGCCAGCAGTGAAGCGCACGAGGAGACCCAGTACTTC. This translates into CASSEAHEETQYF.

V gene TRBV5-1 combines with J gene TRBJ1-2; a weak D match, TRBD1 (5 bases). From germline, CDR1 is SGHRS and CDR2 YFSETQ. The CDR3 extends over 13 amino acids. Trimming left V 3 bases short and J 3 bases short, with 9 bases between. The CDR3 protein is CASSSGHYYGYTF. Here the CDR3 DNA reads TGCGCCAGCAGCTCGGGGCACTACTATGGCTACACCTTC.

This clonotype has a count of ten or more. The chain recombines TRBV27 with TRBJ2-3, with D perhaps TRBD2 (6 bases). The V end was cut by 5 bases, the J end by 0 bases, with 15 bases between. Germline V gene sequence: CDR1 MNHEY, CDR2 SMNVEV (reference sequence). The CDR3 totals 16 residues. CDR3 protein: CASSPVSGLSTDTQYF. CDR3 DNA sequence: TGTGCCAGCAGTCCTGTTAGCGGCCTTAGCACAGATACGCAGTATTTT.

Ten or more counts support this clonotype. The genes are TRBV24-1 and TRBJ2-2, with a tentative D call TRBD2 (6 bases). The V gene's germline CDR1 is KGHDR and CDR2 SFDVKD. Deletions cut 7 bases from V and 4 bases from J, with 15 bases between. CDR3 length: 15 residues. The CDR3 protein is CATSPLGGSTGELFF. DNA for the CDR3: TGTGCCACCAGCCCTTTGGGGGGAAGCACCGGGGAGCTGTTTTTT.

The table lists this clonotype with many counts. The V call is TRBV5-1, the J call TRBJ2-3; 9 bases map to TRBD2. The CDR3 is 18 residues long. V gave up 4 bases and J gave up 1 base; unmatched junction bases: 13. Germline loops: CDR1 SGHRS, CDR2 YFSETQ. The CDR3 nucleotides are TGCGCCAGCAGCCCTACCTGGACTAGCGAGCCCGGCACAGATACGCAGTATTTT. This sequence encodes CASSPTWTSEPGTDTQYF. Complete variable domain (other parts from reference TRBV5-1 and TRBJ2-3): KAGVTQTPRYLIKTRGQQVTLSCSPISGHRSVSWYQQTPGQGLQFLFEYFSETQRNKGNFPGRFSGRQFSNSRSEMNVSTLELGDSALYLCASSPTWTSEPGTDTQYFGPGTRLTVL.

This clonotype was seen repeatedly, ten times or more. The gene calls are TRBV5-1 and TRBJ2-5; D possibly matches TRBD1 or TRBD2 (5 bases each). Per the germline V gene, CDR1 is SGHRS and CDR2 is YFSETQ. The V end lost 4 bases, the J end lost 1 base, and 8 bases lay between the germline ends. This CDR3 has 13 amino acids. DNA of the CDR3: TGCGCCAGCAGCGGGGACGCCCAAGAGACCCAGTACTTC. It is translated as CASSGDAQETQYF.

This clonotype was observed many times. V is TRBV20-1 and J is TRBJ2-7, with 14 bases aligning to TRBD2. The ends lost 1 base at V and 5 bases at J; junction bases unmatched: 16. The CDR3 is 19 residues long. CDR1 DFQATT and CDR2 SNEGSKA come from the germline V gene (reference sequence). CDR3 DNA: TGCAGTGCTAGAGGTGCCCACGGACTAGCGGGGGGCAGGAAGGACGAGCAGTACTTC. Translation: CSARGAHGLAGGRKDEQYF.

This clonotype was recorded many times. The J gene is TRBJ2-6, the V gene TRBV5-1; weak D call: TRBD1 (5 bases). Germline V gene data show CDR1 as SGHRS and CDR2 as YFSETQ. V was cut by 5 bases and J by 4 bases, with 13 bases left in between. The CDR3 has 15 amino acids. The CDR3: CASSSGFSGANVLTF. CDR3 bases: TGCGCCAGCAGTTCAGGGTTTTCAGGGGCCAACGTCCTGACTTTC.

This clonotype was seen many times. V gene TRBV4-3 combines with J gene TRBJ2-7; 8 bases are shared with TRBD2. V was pared by 1 base and J by 4 bases, with 6 bases of the junction left unmatched. The germline CDR1 and CDR2 sequences are LGHNA and YSLEER. The CDR3 sequence is 15 residues long. The CDR3 DNA reads as TGCGCCAGCAGCCAAGCCGGGACTAGAGGTTACGAGCAGTACTTC. Amino acid sequence: CASSQAGTRGYEQYF.

This clonotype came up many times. The rearrangement uses TRBV5-1 and TRBJ2-2; perhaps TRBD2 as D (6 bases). This CDR3 contains 16 residues. Trimming removed 0 bases at V and 2 bases at J, with 11 bases between. Germline V gene lookup returns CDR1 SGHRS and CDR2 YFSETQ. CDR3 loop: CASSLEGTPNTGELFF. In nucleotides, the CDR3 is TGCGCCAGCAGCTTGGAAGGGACTCCAAACACCGGGGAGCTGTTTTTT.

The chain links TRBV5-1 to TRBJ2-2; 8 nucleotides line up with TRBD1. This CDR3 comprises 16 residues. Germline V gene lookup returns CDR1 SGHRS and CDR2 YFSETQ. CDR3: CQQLGRRTGRTGELFF. The CDR3 nucleotides read TGCCAGCAGCTTGGGAGGAGGACAGGGCGGACCGGGGAGCTGTTTTTT.

In this sample, this clonotype turned up many times. The chain uses TRBV15 and TRBJ2-7, with a possible D match to TRBD1 (5 bases). The V end was cut by 0 bases, the J end by 12 bases, with 12 bases between. CDR1 LNHNV and CDR2 YYDKDF come from the germline V gene (reference sequence). CDR3 length equals 12 residues. The CDR3 loop is CATSRDQGPRYF. CDR3 bases: TGTGCCACCAGCAGAGATCAGGGTCCGCGGTACTTC.

This clonotype was counted at least ten times. The chain combines TRBV7-2 with TRBJ2-2; D may be TRBD1 (6 bases). The V end lost 3 bases, the J end lost 3 bases, and 11 bases lay between the germline ends. The length of the CDR3 is 15 residues. Germline CDR1 is SGHTA and CDR2 is FQGNSA. The CDR3 spells CASSLGAVDTGELFF. The CDR3 DNA is TGTGCCAGCAGCTTGGGGGCAGTCGACACCGGGGAGCTGTTTTTT.